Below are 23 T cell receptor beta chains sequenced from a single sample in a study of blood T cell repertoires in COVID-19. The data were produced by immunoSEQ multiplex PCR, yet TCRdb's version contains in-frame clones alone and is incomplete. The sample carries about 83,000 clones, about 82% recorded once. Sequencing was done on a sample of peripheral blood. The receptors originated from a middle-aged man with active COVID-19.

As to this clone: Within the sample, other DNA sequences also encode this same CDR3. CDR3 in DNA: TGTGCCAGCAGTTTAGCAGGTGCCGACGGAAACACCATATATTTT. Amino acid sequence: CASSLAGADGNTIYF. The chain couples TRBV28 to TRBJ1-3; D is uncertain. Trimming cost V 2 bases and J 4 bases, with 12 bases left between them. The CDR3 length is 15 residues. Germline loops: CDR1 MDHEN, CDR2 SYDVKM.

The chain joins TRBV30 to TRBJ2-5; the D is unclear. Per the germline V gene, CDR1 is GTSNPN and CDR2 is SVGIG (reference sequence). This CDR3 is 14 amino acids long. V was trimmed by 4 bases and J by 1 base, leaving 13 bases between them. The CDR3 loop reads CAWTGGQSQETQYF. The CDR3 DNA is TGTGCCTGGACCGGTGGGCAGTCCCAAGAGACCCAGTACTTC.

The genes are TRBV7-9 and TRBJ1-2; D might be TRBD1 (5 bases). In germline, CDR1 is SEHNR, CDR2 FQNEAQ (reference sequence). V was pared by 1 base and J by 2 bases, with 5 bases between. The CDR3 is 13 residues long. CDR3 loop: CASSLGQNYGYTF. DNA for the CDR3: TGTGCCAGCAGCTTAGGACAGAACTATGGCTACACCTTC.

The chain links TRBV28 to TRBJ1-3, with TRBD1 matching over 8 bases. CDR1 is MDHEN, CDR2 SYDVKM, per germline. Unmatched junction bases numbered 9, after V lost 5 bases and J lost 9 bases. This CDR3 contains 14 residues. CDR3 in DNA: TGTGCCAGCAGTCCCTGGACAGGGAGGGGCACCATATATTTT. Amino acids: CASSPWTGRGTIYF.

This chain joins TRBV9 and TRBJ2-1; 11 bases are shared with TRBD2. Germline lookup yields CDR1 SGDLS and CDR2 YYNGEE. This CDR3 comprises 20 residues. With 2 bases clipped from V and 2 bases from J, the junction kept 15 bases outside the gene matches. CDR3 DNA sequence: TGTGCCAGCAGCGTCCCTCGGGGTAGCGGGGGGGAAGGGACCTACAATGAGCAGTTCTTC. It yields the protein CASSVPRGSGGEGTYNEQFF.

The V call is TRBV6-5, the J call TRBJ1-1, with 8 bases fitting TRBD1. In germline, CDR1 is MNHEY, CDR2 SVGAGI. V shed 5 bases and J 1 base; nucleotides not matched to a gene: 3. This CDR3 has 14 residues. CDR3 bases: TGTGCCAGCAGTCAACAGGGGGGGAACACTGAAGCTTTCTTT. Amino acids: CASSQQGGNTEAFF.

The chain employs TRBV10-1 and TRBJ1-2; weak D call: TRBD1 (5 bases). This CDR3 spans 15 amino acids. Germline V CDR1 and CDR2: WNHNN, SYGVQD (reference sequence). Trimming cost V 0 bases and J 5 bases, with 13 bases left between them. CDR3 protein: CASSESPGPLYGYTF. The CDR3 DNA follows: TGCGCCAGCAGTGAGTCCCCAGGGCCCCTATATGGCTACACCTTC.

The CDR3 coding sequence is TGTGCCAGCAGCTTAGCCCCAGCGGGAGGTATTTTATACGAGCAGTACTTC. It encodes CASSLAPAGGILYEQYF. The V call is TRBV7-8, the J call TRBJ2-7; 9 bases are a match to TRBD2. The CDR3 loop spans 17 amino acids. The trim removed 0 bases at V and 4 bases at J, leaving 10 bases unmatched. The V gene's germline CDR1 is SGHVS and CDR2 FQNEAQ.

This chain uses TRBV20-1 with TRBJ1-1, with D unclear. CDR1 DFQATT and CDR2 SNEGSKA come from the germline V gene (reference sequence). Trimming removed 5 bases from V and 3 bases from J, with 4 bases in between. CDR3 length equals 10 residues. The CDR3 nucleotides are TGCAGTGCTCCTTACACTGAAGCTTTCTTT. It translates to CSAPYTEAFF.

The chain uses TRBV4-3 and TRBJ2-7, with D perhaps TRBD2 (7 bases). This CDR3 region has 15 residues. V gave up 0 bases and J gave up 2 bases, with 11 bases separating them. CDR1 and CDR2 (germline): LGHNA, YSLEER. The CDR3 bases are TGCGCCAGCAGCCAAGATCGCGGGGGCGCCTACGAGCAGTACTTC. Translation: CASSQDRGGAYEQYF.

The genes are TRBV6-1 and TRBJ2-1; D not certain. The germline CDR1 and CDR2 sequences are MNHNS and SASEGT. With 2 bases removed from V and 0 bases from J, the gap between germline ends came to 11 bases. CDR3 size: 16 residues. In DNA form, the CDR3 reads TGTGCCAGCAGTGAACGGTTGGTGAGCTCCTACAATGAGCAGTTCTTC. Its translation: CASSERLVSSYNEQFF.

DNA of the CDR3: TGTGCCAGCAGTTACTCGGGCAGGTCCAATGAGCAGTTCTTC. This sequence encodes CASSYSGRSNEQFF. The genes are TRBV6-6 and TRBJ2-1; D gene uncertain. CDR1 and CDR2 from the germline V gene are MNHNY and SVGAGI (reference sequence). The CDR3 is 14 residues long. Trimming pared 0 bases from V and 6 bases from J, leaving 9 bases between.

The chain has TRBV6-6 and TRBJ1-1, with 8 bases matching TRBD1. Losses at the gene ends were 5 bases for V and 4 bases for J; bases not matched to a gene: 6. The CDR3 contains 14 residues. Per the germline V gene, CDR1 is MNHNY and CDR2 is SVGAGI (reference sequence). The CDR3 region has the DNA TGTGCCAGCAGTACAAGCGACAGGGGCACTGAAGCTTTCTTT. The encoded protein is CASSTSDRGTEAFF.

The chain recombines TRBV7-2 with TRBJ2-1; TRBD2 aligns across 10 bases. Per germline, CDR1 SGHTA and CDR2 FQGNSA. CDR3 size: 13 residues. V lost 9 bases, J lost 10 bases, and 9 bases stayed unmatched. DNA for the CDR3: TGTGCCAGTGCAGTAGCGGGGGGTGGGGAGCAGTTCTTC. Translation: CASAVAGGGEQFF.

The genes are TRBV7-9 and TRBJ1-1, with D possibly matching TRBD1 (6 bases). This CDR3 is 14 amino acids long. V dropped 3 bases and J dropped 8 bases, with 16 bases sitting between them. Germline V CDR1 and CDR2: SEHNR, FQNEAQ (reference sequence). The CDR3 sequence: CASSFLQGSREAFF. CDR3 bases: TGTGCCAGCAGCTTCCTACAGGGATCCCGGGAAGCTTTCTTT.

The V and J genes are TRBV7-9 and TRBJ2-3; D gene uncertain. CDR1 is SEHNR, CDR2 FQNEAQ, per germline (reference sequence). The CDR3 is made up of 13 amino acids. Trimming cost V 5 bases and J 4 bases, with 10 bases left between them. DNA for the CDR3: TGTGCCAGCAGCCCCGGAAGCGCAGATACGCAGTATTTT. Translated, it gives CASSPGSADTQYF.

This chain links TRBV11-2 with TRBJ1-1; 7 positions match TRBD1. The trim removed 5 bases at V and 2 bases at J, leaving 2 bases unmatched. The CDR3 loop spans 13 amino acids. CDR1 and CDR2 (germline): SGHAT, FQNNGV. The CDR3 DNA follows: TGTGCCAGCAGCGGGGACAGAAACACTGAAGCTTTCTTT. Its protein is CASSGDRNTEAFF.

CDR3 bases: TGTGCCTGGAGTGCCGCGGGGGGTGAGACCCAGTACTTC. Its protein is CAWSAAGGETQYF. This rearrangement joins TRBV30 to TRBJ2-5, with TRBD2 matching over 8 bases. The CDR3 consists of 13 residues. The V gene end was trimmed by 1 base and the J gene end by 5 bases; junction bases not matched to a gene: 3. In germline, CDR1 is GTSNPN, CDR2 SVGIG (reference sequence).

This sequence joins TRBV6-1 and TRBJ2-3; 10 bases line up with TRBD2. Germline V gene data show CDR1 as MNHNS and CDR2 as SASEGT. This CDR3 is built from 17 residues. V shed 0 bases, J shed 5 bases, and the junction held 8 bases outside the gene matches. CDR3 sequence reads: CASSEAPAGGPEDTQYF. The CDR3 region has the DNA TGTGCCAGCAGTGAAGCGCCAGCGGGGGGGCCGGAAGATACGCAGTATTTT.

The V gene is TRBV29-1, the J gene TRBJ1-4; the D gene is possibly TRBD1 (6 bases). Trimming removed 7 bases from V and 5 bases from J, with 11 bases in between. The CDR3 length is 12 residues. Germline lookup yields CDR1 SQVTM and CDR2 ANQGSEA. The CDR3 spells CSAWTENEKLFF. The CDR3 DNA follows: TGCAGCGCGTGGACAGAAAATGAAAAACTGTTTTTT.

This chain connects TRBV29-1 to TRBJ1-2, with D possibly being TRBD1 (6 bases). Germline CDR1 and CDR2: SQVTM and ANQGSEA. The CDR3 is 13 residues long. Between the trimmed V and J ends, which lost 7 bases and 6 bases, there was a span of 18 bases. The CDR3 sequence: CSATGQQVDGYTF. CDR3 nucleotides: TGCAGCGCCACCGGACAGCAGGTAGATGGCTACACCTTC.

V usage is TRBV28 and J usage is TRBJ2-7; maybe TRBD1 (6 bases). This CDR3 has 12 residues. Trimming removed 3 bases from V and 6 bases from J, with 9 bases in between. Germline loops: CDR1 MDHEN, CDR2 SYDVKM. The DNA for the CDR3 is TGTGCCAGCAGTTTGGACAGAGGCGAGCAGTACTTC. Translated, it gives CASSLDRGEQYF.

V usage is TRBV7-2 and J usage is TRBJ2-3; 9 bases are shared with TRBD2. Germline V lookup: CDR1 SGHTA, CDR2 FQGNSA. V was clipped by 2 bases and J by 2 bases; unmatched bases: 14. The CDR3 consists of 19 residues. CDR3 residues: CASSLISSLQRGATDTQYF. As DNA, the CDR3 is TGTGCCAGCAGCTTAATCTCCTCGCTCCAGCGGGGGGCCACAGATACGCAGTATTTT.